One and the same sample provided the 5 T cell receptor beta chains below, sequenced in a study of T-cell reconstitution after alpha-beta-depleted transplantation in children. A TCRbeta library incorporating unique molecular identifiers was prepared. TCRdb re-called the PCR reads with MiXCR, one entry per CDR3 protein. The table includes roughly 300,000 distinct CDR3 sequences, around a tenth detected once. Sequences were derived from peripheral blood, sampled 180 days after TCRalphabeta/CD19-depleted stem cell transplant. The source of these receptors is a male patient between 2 and 10 years old who had a stem cell transplant for chronic granulomatous disease, so the T cells may come from the graft donor.

This clonotype came up many times. The chain couples TRBV5-6 to TRBJ2-1; the match to TRBD1 covers 10 bases. The V segment lost 1 base and the J segment 7 bases; nucleotides outside the gene matches: 8. Germline CDR1 is SGHDT and CDR2 is YYEEEE. The CDR3 is 16 amino acids. In nucleotides, the CDR3 is TGTGCCAGCAGCTTGTTCGGGACAGGGGCGATAAATGAGCAGTTCTTC. The encoded protein is CASSLFGTGAINEQFF.

The table lists this clonotype with many counts. The chain uses TRBV5-1 and TRBJ2-7; no reliable D call. Germline CDR1 and CDR2: SGHRS and YFSETQ. Deletions cut 4 bases from V and 4 bases from J, with 3 bases between. The CDR3 runs 10 residues. Written as DNA, the CDR3 is TGCGCCAGCAGCAGGTACGAGCAGTACTTC. It encodes CASSRYEQYF.

This clonotype was seen many times. This chain joins TRBV7-2 and TRBJ1-4; D uncertain. The germline V gene has CDR1 SGHTA and CDR2 FQGNSA. Trimming took 4 bases from V and 7 from J, leaving 13 bases between them. There are 14 residues in the CDR3. CDR3: CASSSDSGSEKLFF. DNA of the CDR3: TGTGCCAGCAGCTCCGACTCTGGGAGTGAAAAACTGTTTTTT.

This clonotype was detected many times. The rearrangement links TRBV5-1 to TRBJ2-5, with a possible D match to TRBD1 (6 bases). The CDR3 totals 13 residues. From germline, CDR1 is SGHRS and CDR2 YFSETQ. V gave up 4 bases and J gave up 4 bases, with 11 bases separating them. CDR3 region: CASSTRQVETQYF. As DNA, the CDR3 is TGCGCCAGCAGCACCAGACAGGTAGAGACCCAGTACTTC.

A word on this clonotype: A read error may be the cause here, since a much bigger clone is one base away. Given the absence of the conserved phenylalanine or tryptophan at the CDR3 end, a read error is likely. The chain is built from TRBV20-1 and TRBJ2-7; TRBD2 agrees at 10 bases. Per germline, CDR1 DFQATT and CDR2 SNEGSKA (reference sequence). Trimming at V came to 6 bases and at J to 5 bases, leaving 4 bases not matched to a gene. The CDR3 contains 12 residues. The CDR3 DNA reads as TGCAGTGCAAGGGGACTAGCGCACGAGCAGTACTCC. It translates to CSARGLAHEQYS.